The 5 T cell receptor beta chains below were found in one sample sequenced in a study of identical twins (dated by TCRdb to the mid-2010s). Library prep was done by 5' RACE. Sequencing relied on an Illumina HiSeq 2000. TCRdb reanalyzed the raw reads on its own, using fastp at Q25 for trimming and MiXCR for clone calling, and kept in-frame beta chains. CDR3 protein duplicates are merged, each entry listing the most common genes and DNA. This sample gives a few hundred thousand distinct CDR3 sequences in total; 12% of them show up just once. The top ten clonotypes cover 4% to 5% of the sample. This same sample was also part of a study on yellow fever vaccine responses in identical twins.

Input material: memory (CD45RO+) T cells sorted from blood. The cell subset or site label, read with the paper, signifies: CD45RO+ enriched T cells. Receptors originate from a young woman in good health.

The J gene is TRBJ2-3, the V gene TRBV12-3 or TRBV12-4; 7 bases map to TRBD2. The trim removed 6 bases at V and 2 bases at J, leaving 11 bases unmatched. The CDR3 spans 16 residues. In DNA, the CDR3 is TGTGCCAGCAGCCGAGCGGGGCCCGCGGTCACAGATACGCAGTATTTT. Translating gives CASSRAGPAVTDTQYF.

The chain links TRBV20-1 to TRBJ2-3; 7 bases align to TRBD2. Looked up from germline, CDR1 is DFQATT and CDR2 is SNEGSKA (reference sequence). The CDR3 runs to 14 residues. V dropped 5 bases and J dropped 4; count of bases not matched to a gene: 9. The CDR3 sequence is CSAVRGRKADTQYF. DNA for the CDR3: TGCAGTGCTGTTCGCGGGAGAAAGGCAGATACGCAGTATTTT.

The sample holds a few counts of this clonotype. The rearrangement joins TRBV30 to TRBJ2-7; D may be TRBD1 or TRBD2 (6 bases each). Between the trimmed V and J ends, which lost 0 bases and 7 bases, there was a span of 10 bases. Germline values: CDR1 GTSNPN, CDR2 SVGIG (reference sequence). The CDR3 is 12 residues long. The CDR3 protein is CAWSVRGGEQYF. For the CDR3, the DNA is TGTGCCTGGAGTGTAAGAGGGGGGGAGCAGTACTTC.

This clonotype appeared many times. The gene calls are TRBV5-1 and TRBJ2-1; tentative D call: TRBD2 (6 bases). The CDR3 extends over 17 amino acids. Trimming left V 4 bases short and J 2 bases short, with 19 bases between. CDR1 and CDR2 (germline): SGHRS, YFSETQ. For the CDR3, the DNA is TGCGCCAGCAGCCTTTTCGGGGGAACCGACGCCTACAATGAGCAGTTCTTC. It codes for CASSLFGGTDAYNEQFF.

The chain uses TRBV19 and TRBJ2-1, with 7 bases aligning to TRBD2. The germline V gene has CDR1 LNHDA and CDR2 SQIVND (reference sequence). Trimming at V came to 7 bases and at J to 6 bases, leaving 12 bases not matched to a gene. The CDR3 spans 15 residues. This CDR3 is CASTDSGGGLNEQFF. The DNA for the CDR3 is TGTGCCAGTACCGACAGTGGGGGGGGTCTCAATGAGCAGTTCTTC.